The 5 T cell receptor beta chains below all came from one sample that was sequenced in a study of blood T cells in healthy people across ages. PCR was performed a second time for about 7 to 12 cycles using a sample-barcoded 5' primer and a J-beta primer mix. TCRdb redid the calling of the 5' RACE reads with MiXCR, one entry per CDR3 protein. The sample consists of almost 800,000 distinct CDR3 sequences, more than 45% of them appearing once. The sample comprised blood. The receptor set was obtained from a man between 25 and 39 years old in good health.

The V and J genes are TRBV6-2 or TRBV6-3 and TRBJ2-7; D not certain. Germline V gives CDR1 MNHEY, CDR2 SVGEGT. Trimming shortened V by 6 bases and J by 5 bases, and 17 bases separated the two germline ends. CDR3 length: 14 residues. CDR3 protein: CASRPDLLVNEQYF. CDR3 in DNA: TGTGCCAGCAGACCGGACCTACTTGTGAACGAGCAGTACTTC.

This chain's CDR3 is CASSPPSEGNEQFF. For the CDR3, the DNA is TGTGCCAGCTCACCACCGTCGGAGGGGAATGAGCAGTTCTTC. This chain connects TRBV18 to TRBJ2-1, with D possibly being TRBD2 (6 bases). V dropped 0 bases and J dropped 7 bases, with 10 bases sitting between them. The CDR3 runs to 14 residues. In germline, CDR1 is KGHSH, CDR2 LQKENI.

The J gene is TRBJ2-5, the V gene TRBV10-3; D is perhaps TRBD2 (5 bases). The length of the CDR3 is 15 residues. Trimming stripped 6 bases from V and 5 bases from J, with 19 bases between. Germline V lookup: CDR1 ENHRY, CDR2 SYGVKD. CDR3 amino acids: CAISAEMAGGETQYF. CDR3 in DNA: TGTGCCATCAGCGCCGAGATGGCGGGTGGGGAGACCCAGTACTTC.

This rearrangement joins TRBV20-1 to TRBJ2-1; TRBD1 agrees at 8 bases. Losses at the gene ends were 5 bases for V and 5 bases for J; bases not matched to a gene: 8. This CDR3 contains 14 residues. The germline V gene encodes CDR1 DFQATT and CDR2 SNEGSKA (reference sequence). CDR3 nucleotides: TGCAGTGCTCCACGGACAGGGCGGGACAATGAGCAGTTCTTC. It is translated as CSAPRTGRDNEQFF.

The V call is TRBV6-5, the J call TRBJ2-7; 7 bases fit TRBD1. CDR3 length: 14 amino acids. V was clipped by 6 bases and J by 2 bases; unmatched bases: 7. Germline V CDR1 and CDR2: MNHEY, SVGAGI. The DNA of the CDR3 is TGTGCCAGCAGACCCTCGACAGGGACCTACGAGCAGTACTTC. Translated, it gives CASRPSTGTYEQYF.